Each of the 29 T cell receptor beta chains below was sequenced from the same sample in a study of T cell responses to AZD1222 COVID-19 vaccine. Some clones are missing from TCRdb's copy, which holds only in-frame ones; the method was immunoSEQ multiplex PCR. The sample lists some 200,000 clones, approximately 91% occurring once. Sequences were derived from peripheral blood, sampled 28 days after the second AZD1222 dose. Receptors were obtained from an adult who received the AZD1222 COVID-19 vaccine.

This clone was counted only a few times. The V call is TRBV14, the J call TRBJ2-3; 7 bases are shared with TRBD2. The V gene end was trimmed by 0 bases and the J gene end by 8 bases; junction bases not matched to a gene: 11. CDR3 length: 16 residues. Germline values: CDR1 SGHDN, CDR2 FVKESK. CDR3 nucleotide sequence: TGTGCCAGCAGCCAAGATAGGATTAGCGGGTTCTTTACGCAGTATTTT. This sequence encodes CASSQDRISGFFTQYF.

This clone appeared a single time. This chain connects TRBV28 to TRBJ2-5, with TRBD2 matching over 10 bases. With 5 bases clipped from V and 1 base from J, the junction kept 1 base outside the gene matches. Per germline, CDR1 MDHEN and CDR2 SYDVKM. The CDR3 is 14 amino acids. The CDR3 here is CASSLAGAQETQYF. DNA for the CDR3: TGTGCCAGCAGTCTAGCGGGAGCCCAAGAGACCCAGTACTTC.

V gene TRBV10-2 combines with J gene TRBJ2-2, with D possibly being TRBD2 (6 bases). Deletions cut 4 bases from V and 6 bases from J, with 12 bases between. Germline V gene data show CDR1 as WSHSY and CDR2 as SAAADI. The CDR3 sequence is 14 residues long. CDR3 DNA: TGCGCCAGCAGTGCGCTGCGGGATGCCGGGGAGCTGTTTTTT. Protein sequence: CASSALRDAGELFF.

This chain uses TRBV12-5 with TRBJ2-7; D is perhaps TRBD2 (6 bases). The length of the CDR3 is 12 residues. The ends were cut back, 1 base at V and 5 bases at J, with 6 bases in the middle. The germline CDR1 and CDR2 sequences are LGHNT and FRNRAP. CDR3 residues: CASGLGRDEQYF. DNA for the CDR3: TGTGCTAGTGGTTTGGGGAGGGACGAGCAGTACTTC. Looking up the rest from reference TRBV12-5 and TRBJ2-7 gives the full variable domain: DARVTQTPRHKVTEMGQEVTMRCQPILGHNTVFWYRQTMMQGLELLAYFRNRAPLDDSGMPKDRFSAEMPDATLATLKIQPSEPRDSAVYFCASGLGRDEQYFGPGTRLTVT.

The CDR3 DNA sequence: TGTGCCAGCAGCCATAGCGCTGCGAACACCGGGGAGCTGTTTTTT. This sequence encodes CASSHSAANTGELFF. The genes are TRBV3-1 (or the pseudogene TRBV3-2) and TRBJ2-2; a weak D match, TRBD2 (5 bases). CDR3 size: 15 residues. The germline V gene encodes CDR1 LGHDT and CDR2 YNNKEL (reference sequence). Deletions cut 3 bases from V and 0 bases from J, with 8 bases between.

V usage is TRBV28 and J usage is TRBJ1-2; no clear D gene. Germline loops: CDR1 MDHEN, CDR2 SYDVKM. CDR3 length: 16 amino acids. V lost 4 bases to trimming and J lost 1 base, with 16 bases between them. CDR3 residues: CASSSEGRIDNYGYTF. CDR3 nucleotides: TGTGCCAGCAGTTCAGAGGGCAGAATCGATAACTATGGCTACACCTTC.

The J gene is TRBJ1-4, the V gene TRBV18; D is ambiguous. The V gene lost 6 bases and the J gene lost 6 bases, with 17 bases spanning the gap. Germline V gene lookup returns CDR1 KGHSH and CDR2 LQKENI. The CDR3 contains 15 residues. CDR3 in DNA: TGTGCCAGCTCGCCCTCTCGAGTGGAATATGAAAAACTGTTTTTT. It is translated as CASSPSRVEYEKLFF.

J is TRBJ1-5 and V is TRBV7-2; D is perhaps TRBD1 (6 bases). Deletions cut 5 bases from V and 2 bases from J, with 22 bases between. Per germline, CDR1 SGHTA and CDR2 FQGNSA. CDR3 length: 18 residues. CDR3 nucleotides: TGTGCCAGCAGCCGCTTACAGGGAACCCCGATCGGCAATCAGCCCCAGCATTTT. It is translated as CASSRLQGTPIGNQPQHF. The full variable domain, in which reference TRBV7-2 and TRBJ1-5 provide the parts outside the CDR3, is GAGVSQSPSNKVTEKGKDVELRCDPISGHTALYWYRQSLGQGLEFLIYFQGNSAPDKSGLPSDRFSAERTGGSVSTLTIQRTQQEDSAVYLCASSRLQGTPIGNQPQHFGDGTRLSIL.

CDR3 nucleotides: TGCGCCAGCAGCTTGGGTAGGGCCGGCACTGAAGCTTTCTTT. The encoded protein is CASSLGRAGTEAFF. V usage is TRBV5-1 and J usage is TRBJ1-1; no clear D gene. CDR3 length: 14 amino acids. Trimming left V 0 bases short and J 4 bases short, with 10 bases between. Germline V gives CDR1 SGHRS, CDR2 YFSETQ.

This clone appeared once. The chain recombines TRBV7-9 with TRBJ1-2; 7 nucleotides align to TRBD1. Germline CDR1 is SEHNR and CDR2 is FQNEAQ (reference sequence). The V segment lost 4 bases and the J segment 1 base; nucleotides outside the gene matches: 6. The length of the CDR3 is 15 residues. DNA of the CDR3: TGTGCCAGCAGCTCGTGGGACAGCGTTAACTATGGCTACACCTTC. Translating gives CASSSWDSVNYGYTF.

The rearrangement links TRBV6-4 to TRBJ1-4; perhaps TRBD1 as D (5 bases). V gave up 10 bases and J gave up 4 bases, with 16 bases separating them. Germline V gene sequence: CDR1 MRHNA, CDR2 SNTAGT. The CDR3 is made up of 14 amino acids. For the CDR3, the DNA is TGTGCCACCCTTGGGGCAGGAGTTAATGAAAAACTGTTTTTT. This codes for CATLGAGVNEKLFF.

The chain carries TRBV7-2 and TRBJ2-1, with a possible D match to TRBD1 (5 bases). The germline gives CDR1 SGHTA, CDR2 FQGNSA. Trimming left V 2 bases short and J 8 bases short, with 10 bases between. This CDR3 contains 13 residues. CDR3 in amino acids: CASSLQGTDEQFF. CDR3 DNA sequence: TGTGCCAGCAGCTTACAGGGTACCGATGAGCAGTTCTTC.

This clone was observed a single time. The CDR3 spells CASSFWSGRGYNEQFF. CDR3 bases: TGTGCCAGCAGCTTTTGGAGCGGGAGGGGTTACAATGAGCAGTTCTTC. The V gene is TRBV7-9, the J gene TRBJ2-1; TRBD2 matches at 10 bases. V trimming: 3 bases; J trimming: 4 bases; junction bases outside the gene matches: 6. The germline gives CDR1 SEHNR, CDR2 FQNEAQ (reference sequence). The CDR3 totals 16 residues. The variable domain in full, with the rest retrieved from reference TRBV7-9 and TRBJ2-1, is DTGVSQNPRHKITKRGQNVTFRCDPISEHNRLYWYRQTLGQGPEFLTYFQNEAQLEKSRLLSDRFSAERPKGSFSTLEIQRTEQGDSAMYLCASSFWSGRGYNEQFFGPGTRLTVL.

The genes are TRBV7-9 and TRBJ1-4; a weak D match, TRBD1 (5 bases). CDR1 and CDR2 from the germline V gene are SEHNR and FQNEAQ (reference sequence). Trimming took 3 bases from V and 8 from J, leaving 16 bases between them. The CDR3 totals 15 residues. CDR3: CASSLVLRDVEKLFF. DNA of the CDR3: TGTGCCAGCAGCTTGGTACTCAGGGACGTAGAAAAACTGTTTTTT.

The chain uses TRBV27 and TRBJ1-1, with D maybe TRBD1 (6 bases). This CDR3 comprises 15 residues. The germline V gene encodes CDR1 MNHEY and CDR2 SMNVEV (reference sequence). V was cut by 3 bases and J by 4 bases, with 15 bases left in between. The CDR3 here is CASSFTGTTSTEAFF. The CDR3 nucleotides are TGTGCCAGCAGTTTCACCGGGACAACGAGCACTGAAGCTTTCTTT.

This clone was seen more than once but under ten times. J is TRBJ2-1 and V is TRBV6-6; D not resolved. The V and J ends lost 0 bases and 2 bases respectively, with 2 bases between them. Germline V gene lookup returns CDR1 MNHNY and CDR2 SVGAGI (reference sequence). This CDR3 is built from 13 residues. This chain's CDR3 is CASSYSTYNEQFF. In DNA form, the CDR3 reads TGTGCCAGCAGTTACTCGACCTACAATGAGCAGTTCTTC.

The genes are TRBV28 and TRBJ1-2, with D unresolved. The CDR3 spans 15 residues. Trimming removed 2 bases at V and 5 bases at J, with 15 bases between. Germline loops: CDR1 MDHEN, CDR2 SYDVKM. The DNA for the CDR3 is TGTGCCAGCAGTTTACCGTTCCGCAGGACGTATGGCTACACCTTC. Translation: CASSLPFRRTYGYTF.

The chain recombines TRBV25-1 with TRBJ2-2; TRBD2 might be the D (6 bases). Trimming stripped 1 base from V and 0 bases from J, with 12 bases between. The CDR3 covers 17 residues. Germline V gene sequence: CDR1 MGHDK, CDR2 SYGVNS. The CDR3 reads CASSELWDSANTGELFF. The DNA of the CDR3 is TGTGCCAGCAGTGAATTATGGGACTCTGCGAACACCGGGGAGCTGTTTTTT.

CDR3 protein: CATGHSYNEQFF. CDR3 nucleotides: TGTGCCACCGGCCACTCCTACAATGAGCAGTTCTTC. The chain links TRBV7-9 to TRBJ2-1, with D uncertain. From germline, CDR1 is SEHNR and CDR2 FQNEAQ (reference sequence). Trimming removed 10 bases at V and 0 bases at J, with 7 bases between. This CDR3 region has 12 residues.

J is TRBJ1-1 and V is TRBV19, with no clear D. This CDR3 has 14 amino acids. CDR1 LNHDA and CDR2 SQIVND come from the germline V gene (reference sequence). Deletions cut 5 bases from V and 6 bases from J, with 16 bases between. The CDR3 here is CASSPAPGRAEAFF. In DNA, the CDR3 is TGTGCCAGTAGTCCCGCGCCCGGGCGCGCTGAAGCTTTCTTT.

The gene calls are TRBV6-5 and TRBJ1-5; D may be TRBD1 (5 bases). V was pared by 6 bases and J by 6 bases, with 18 bases between. This CDR3 comprises 15 residues. Germline CDR1 reads MNHEY; CDR2 reads SVGAGI. The CDR3 sequence is CASRNPGQGPQPQHF. The CDR3 DNA sequence: TGTGCCAGCAGAAACCCCGGTCAGGGACCTCAGCCCCAGCATTTT.

The CDR3 DNA follows: TGCAGCGTTAACAGCCCCGGGGCGCCGAACACCGGGGAGCTGTTTTTT. Translating it yields CSVNSPGAPNTGELFF. V and J are TRBV29-1 and TRBJ2-2, with D perhaps being TRBD1 or TRBD2 (5 bases each). Germline V gene data show CDR1 as SQVTM and CDR2 as ANQGSEA. Trimming left V 5 bases short and J 0 bases short, with 16 bases between. The CDR3 runs to 16 residues.

The V gene is TRBV5-4, the J gene TRBJ2-7; D not resolved. Germline lookup yields CDR1 SGHNT and CDR2 YYREEE (reference sequence). V was cut by 1 base and J by 2 bases, with 10 bases left in between. This CDR3 spans 14 amino acids. The CDR3 loop reads CASSLLSATYEQYF. The CDR3 region has the DNA TGTGCCAGCAGCTTGTTGTCGGCCACCTACGAGCAGTACTTC.

The V call is TRBV3-1 (or the pseudogene TRBV3-2), the J call TRBJ2-3; 10 bases fit TRBD2. Germline V gene data show CDR1 as LGHDT and CDR2 as YNNKEL (reference sequence). V shed 5 bases, J shed 1 base, and the junction held 0 bases outside the gene matches. There are 14 residues in the CDR3. This CDR3 is CASSGTSGTDTQYF. CDR3 DNA: TGTGCCAGCAGCGGGACTAGCGGCACAGATACGCAGTATTTT.

This chain links TRBV12-3 or TRBV12-4 with TRBJ2-7, with D possibly TRBD2 on 5 matching bases. The germline V and J ends were trimmed by 5 bases and 3 bases, with 8 bases remaining between them. The CDR3 extends over 12 amino acids. CDR3 sequence (DNA): TGTGCCAGCAGTCCCGACTACTACGAGCAGTACTTC. Residues: CASSPDYYEQYF.

Details on this clone: Other DNA sequences in the same sample also yield this CDR3. V gene TRBV27 combines with J gene TRBJ1-1; D uncertain. V was shortened by 4 bases and J by 1 base, with 10 bases between the two germline ends. Germline V gene sequence: CDR1 MNHEY, CDR2 SMNVEV (reference sequence). The CDR3 is 14 amino acids. Here the CDR3 reads CASSSGDTNTEAFF. CDR3 nucleotides: TGTGCCAGCAGTTCTGGAGATACGAACACTGAAGCTTTCTTT.

This clone was observed a single time. The J gene is TRBJ1-1, the V gene TRBV5-4, with 7 bases identical to TRBD1. The CDR3 is 16 residues long. V was pared by 0 bases and J by 6 bases, with 11 bases of the junction left unmatched. Germline V gene data show CDR1 as SGHNT and CDR2 as YYREEE (reference sequence). CDR3 protein: CASSLEQGRRSPEAFF. The CDR3 DNA reads as TGTGCCAGCAGCTTGGAACAGGGGAGGAGAAGTCCTGAAGCTTTCTTT.

The sample holds a few counts of this clone. The chain's CDR3 is CASSIGQVTKNTGELFF. The CDR3 bases are TGTGCCAGTAGTATAGGCCAGGTGACGAAGAACACCGGGGAGCTGTTTTTT. The genes are TRBV19 and TRBJ2-2; D not resolved. The CDR3 consists of 17 residues. V lost 1 base and J lost 1, with 13 bases in between. The germline gives CDR1 LNHDA, CDR2 SQIVND (reference sequence).

The chain carries TRBV6-5 and TRBJ2-7; no clear D gene. The ends were cut back, 0 bases at V and 0 bases at J, with 12 bases in the middle. The CDR3 has 16 residues. Germline values: CDR1 MNHEY, CDR2 SVGAGI. For the CDR3, the DNA is TGTGCCAGCAGTTACTCGGGCACACCACTCTCCTACGAGCAGTACTTC. Translated, it gives CASSYSGTPLSYEQYF.